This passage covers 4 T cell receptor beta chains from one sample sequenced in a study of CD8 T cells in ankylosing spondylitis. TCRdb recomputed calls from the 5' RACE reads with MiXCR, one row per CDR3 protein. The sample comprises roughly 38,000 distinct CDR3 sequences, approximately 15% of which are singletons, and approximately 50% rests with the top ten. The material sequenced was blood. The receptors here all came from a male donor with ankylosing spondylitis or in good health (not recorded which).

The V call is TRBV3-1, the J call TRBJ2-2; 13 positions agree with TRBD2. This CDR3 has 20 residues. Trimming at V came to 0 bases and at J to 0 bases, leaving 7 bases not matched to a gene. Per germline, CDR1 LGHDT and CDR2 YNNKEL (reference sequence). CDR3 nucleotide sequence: TGTGCCAGCAGCCAAGATAGGACTAGCGGGAGACCCCCGAACACCGGGGAGCTGTTTTTT. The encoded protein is CASSQDRTSGRPPNTGELFF.

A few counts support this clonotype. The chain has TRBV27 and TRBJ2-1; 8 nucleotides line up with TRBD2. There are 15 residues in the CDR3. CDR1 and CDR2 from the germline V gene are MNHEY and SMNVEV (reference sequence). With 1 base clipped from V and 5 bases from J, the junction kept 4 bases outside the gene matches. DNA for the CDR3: TGTGCCAGCAGTTTATACGGGAGGGTCGACAATGAGCAGTTCTTC. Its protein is CASSLYGRVDNEQFF.

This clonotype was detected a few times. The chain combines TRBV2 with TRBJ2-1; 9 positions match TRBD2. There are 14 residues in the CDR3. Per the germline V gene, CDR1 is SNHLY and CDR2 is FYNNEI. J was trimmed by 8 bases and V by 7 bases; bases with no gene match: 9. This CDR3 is CASKIAGEGYEQFF. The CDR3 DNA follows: TGTGCCAGCAAGATAGCGGGGGAAGGATATGAGCAGTTCTTC.

The CDR3 sequence: CASSLVGGGNTEAFF. In DNA, the CDR3 is TGTGCCAGCAGTTTAGTGGGCGGGGGCAACACTGAAGCTTTCTTT. The chain combines TRBV28 with TRBJ1-1; D may be TRBD1 (6 bases). Trimming left V 2 bases short and J 2 bases short, with 12 bases between. The CDR3 runs 15 residues. Germline CDR1 MDHEN, CDR2 SYDVKM.